This TCR beta chain appears in the sequencing data of a study of immune cell composition in non-small cell lung cancer. Background on the study: Tumours were mainly lung adenocarcinoma or squamous cell carcinoma. Study-level findings and limits: Clones >0.5% enriched in tumour were rarer in adenocarcinoma (around 35%) than squamous (75%).

The data were produced by immunoSEQ multiplex PCR, yet TCRdb's version contains in-frame clones alone and is incomplete. The sample carries some 2,200 clones, nearly 70% recorded once. Normal lung was taken at the farthest possible site, at least 3 cm from tumour. Frozen unsorted single-cell suspensions supplied the genomic DNA. CDR1 and CDR2 (germline): SEHNR, FQNEAQ (reference sequence). The CDR3 runs to 13 residues. The V gene lost 5 bases and the J gene lost 4 bases, with 11 bases spanning the gap. In the case of this clone: Its antigen is unidentified.

The chain carries TRBV7-9 and TRBJ1-2; D is unresolved. This receptor was identified in a human donor with non-small cell lung cancer. Sequencing used non-adjacent lung tissue. The CDR3 nucleotides are TGTGCCAGCAGCCGAACATCTTCCTATGGCTACACCTTC. It encodes CASSRTSSYGYTF.